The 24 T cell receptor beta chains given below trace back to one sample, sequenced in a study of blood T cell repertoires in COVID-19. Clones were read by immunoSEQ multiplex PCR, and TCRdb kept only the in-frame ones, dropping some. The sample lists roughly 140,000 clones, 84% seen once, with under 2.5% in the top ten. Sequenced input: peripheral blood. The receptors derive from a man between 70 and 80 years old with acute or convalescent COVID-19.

The CDR3 DNA reads TGTGCCAGTAGTATTCACAGGGGGCAGGGAGAGACCCAGTACTTC. Translation gives CASSIHRGQGETQYF. The gene calls are TRBV19 and TRBJ2-5; 9 bases agree with TRBD1. V lost 3 bases to trimming and J lost 4 bases; unmatched junction nucleotides: 6. The CDR3 length is 15 residues. Looked up from germline, CDR1 is LNHDA and CDR2 is SQIVND (reference sequence).

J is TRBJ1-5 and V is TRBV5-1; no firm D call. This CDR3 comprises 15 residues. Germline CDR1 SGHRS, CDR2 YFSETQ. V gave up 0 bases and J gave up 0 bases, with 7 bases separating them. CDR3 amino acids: CASSLAGDSNQPQHF. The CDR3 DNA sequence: TGCGCCAGCAGCTTGGCCGGGGATAGCAATCAGCCCCAGCATTTT.

CDR3 coding DNA: TGTGCCAGCAGTGGAGGAACAGGAAAGTACTCAGATACGCAGTATTTT. Its protein product is CASSGGTGKYSDTQYF. This chain connects TRBV2 to TRBJ2-3; maybe TRBD1 (5 bases). The V end lost 4 bases, the J end lost 4 bases, and 18 bases lay between the germline ends. CDR1 SNHLY and CDR2 FYNNEI come from the germline V gene. The CDR3 has 16 residues.

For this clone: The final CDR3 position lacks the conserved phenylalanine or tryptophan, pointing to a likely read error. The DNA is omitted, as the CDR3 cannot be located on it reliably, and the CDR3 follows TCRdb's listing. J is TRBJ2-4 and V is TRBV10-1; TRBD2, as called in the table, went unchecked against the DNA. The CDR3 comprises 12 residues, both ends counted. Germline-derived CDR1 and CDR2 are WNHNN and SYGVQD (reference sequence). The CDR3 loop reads CASSESQGGSTS.

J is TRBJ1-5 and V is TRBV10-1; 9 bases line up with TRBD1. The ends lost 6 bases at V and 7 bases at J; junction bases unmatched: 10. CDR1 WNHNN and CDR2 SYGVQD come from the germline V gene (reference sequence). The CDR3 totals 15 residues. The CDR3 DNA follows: TGCGCCAGCAGGGTAAACAGGGGGCAGGAGCAGCCCCAGCATTTT. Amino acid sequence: CASRVNRGQEQPQHF.

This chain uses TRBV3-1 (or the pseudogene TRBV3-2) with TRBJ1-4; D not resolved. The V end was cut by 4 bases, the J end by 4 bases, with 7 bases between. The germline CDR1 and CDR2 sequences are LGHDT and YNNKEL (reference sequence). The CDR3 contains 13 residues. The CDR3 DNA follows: TGTGCCAGCAGCCGATCGGGTAATGAAAAACTGTTTTTT. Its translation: CASSRSGNEKLFF.

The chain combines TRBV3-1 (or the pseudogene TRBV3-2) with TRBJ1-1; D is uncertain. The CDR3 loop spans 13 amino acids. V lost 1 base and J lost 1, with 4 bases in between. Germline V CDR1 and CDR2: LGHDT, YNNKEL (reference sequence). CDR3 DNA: TGTGCCAGCAGCCAAGTTAGGAACACTGAAGCTTTCTTT. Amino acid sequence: CASSQVRNTEAFF.

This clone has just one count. CDR3 nucleotides: TGCGCCAGCAGTGAGCCTACAGTTAGGAGGGAGACCCAGTACTTC. It encodes CASSEPTVRRETQYF. This sequence joins TRBV10-2 and TRBJ2-5, with D possibly matching TRBD2 (5 bases). The CDR3 has 15 residues. From germline, CDR1 is WSHSY and CDR2 SAAADI. Trimming cost V 2 bases and J 5 bases, with 15 bases left between them.

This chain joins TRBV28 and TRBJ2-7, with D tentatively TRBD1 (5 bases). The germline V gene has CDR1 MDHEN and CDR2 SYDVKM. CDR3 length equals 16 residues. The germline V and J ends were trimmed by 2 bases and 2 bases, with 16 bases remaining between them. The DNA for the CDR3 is TGTGCCAGCAGTTTACTGGCGGCAGGGTCTGCCTACGAGCAGTACTTC. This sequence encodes CASSLLAAGSAYEQYF.

CDR3 amino acids: CASSTPGAGGGWETQYF. The CDR3 nucleotides read TGTGCCAGCAGCACCCCAGGAGCGGGAGGGGGTTGGGAGACCCAGTACTTC. The chain combines TRBV11-2 with TRBJ2-5, with 10 bases identical to TRBD2. CDR3 length: 17 residues. Per germline, CDR1 SGHAT and CDR2 FQNNGV. With 5 bases clipped from V and 5 bases from J, the junction kept 14 bases outside the gene matches.

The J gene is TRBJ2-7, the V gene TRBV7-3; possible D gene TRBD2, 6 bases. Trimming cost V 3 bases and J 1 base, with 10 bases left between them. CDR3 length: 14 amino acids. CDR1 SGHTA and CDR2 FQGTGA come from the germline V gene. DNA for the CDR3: TGTGCCAGCAGCTTCTCCGGGACTTCCTACGAGCAGTACTTC. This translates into CASSFSGTSYEQYF.

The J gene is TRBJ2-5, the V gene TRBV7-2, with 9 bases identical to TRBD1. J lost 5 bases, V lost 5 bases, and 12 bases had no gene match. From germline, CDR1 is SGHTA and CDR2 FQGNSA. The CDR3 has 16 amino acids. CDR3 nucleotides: TGTGCCAGCAGCGTTAGATGGGACAGGGTTTGGGAGACCCAGTACTTC. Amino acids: CASSVRWDRVWETQYF.

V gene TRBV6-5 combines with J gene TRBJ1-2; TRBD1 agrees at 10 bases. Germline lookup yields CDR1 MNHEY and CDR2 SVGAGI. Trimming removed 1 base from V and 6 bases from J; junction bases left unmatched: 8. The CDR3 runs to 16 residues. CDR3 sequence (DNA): TGTGCCAGCAGTTACTTCCAGACAGGGGGCAACGATGGCTACACCTTC. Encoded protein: CASSYFQTGGNDGYTF.

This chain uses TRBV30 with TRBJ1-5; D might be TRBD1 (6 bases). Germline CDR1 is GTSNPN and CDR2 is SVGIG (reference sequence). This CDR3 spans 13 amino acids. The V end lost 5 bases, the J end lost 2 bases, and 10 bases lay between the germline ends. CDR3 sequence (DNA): TGTGCCTGGGAATCAGGGGGCAATCAGCCCCAGCATTTT. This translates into CAWESGGNQPQHF.

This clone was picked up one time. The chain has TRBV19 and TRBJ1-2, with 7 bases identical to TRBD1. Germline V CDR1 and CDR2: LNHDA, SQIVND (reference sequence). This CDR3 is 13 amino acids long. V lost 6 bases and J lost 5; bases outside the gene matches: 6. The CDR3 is CASSQDREYGYTF. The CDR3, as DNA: TGTGCCAGTAGCCAAGACAGGGAGTATGGCTACACCTTC.

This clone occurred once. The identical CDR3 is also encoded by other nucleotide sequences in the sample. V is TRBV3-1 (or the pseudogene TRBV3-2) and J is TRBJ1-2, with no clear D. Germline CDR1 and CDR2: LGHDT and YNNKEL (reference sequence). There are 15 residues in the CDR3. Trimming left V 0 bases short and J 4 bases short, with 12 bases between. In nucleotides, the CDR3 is TGTGCCAGCAGCCAAGAGGGGATGCGGGCCTATGGCTACACCTTC. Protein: CASSQEGMRAYGYTF.

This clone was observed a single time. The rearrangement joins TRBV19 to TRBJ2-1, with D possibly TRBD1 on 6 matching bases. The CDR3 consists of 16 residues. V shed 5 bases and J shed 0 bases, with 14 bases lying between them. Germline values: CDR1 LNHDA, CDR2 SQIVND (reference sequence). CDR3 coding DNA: TGTGCCAGTAGTCCCTGGACAGCGAGCTCCTACAATGAGCAGTTCTTC. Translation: CASSPWTASSYNEQFF.

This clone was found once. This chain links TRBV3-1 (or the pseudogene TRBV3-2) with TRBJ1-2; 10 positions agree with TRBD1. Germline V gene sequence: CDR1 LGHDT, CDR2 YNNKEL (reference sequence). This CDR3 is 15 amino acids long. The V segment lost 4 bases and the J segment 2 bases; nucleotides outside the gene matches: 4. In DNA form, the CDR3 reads TGTGCCAGCAGCCCAAGGACAGGGGGAAACTATGGCTACACCTTC. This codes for CASSPRTGGNYGYTF.

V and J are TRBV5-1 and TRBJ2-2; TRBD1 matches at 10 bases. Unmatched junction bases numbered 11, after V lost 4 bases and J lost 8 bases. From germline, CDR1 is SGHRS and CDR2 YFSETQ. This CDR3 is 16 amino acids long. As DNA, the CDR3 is TGCGCCAGCAGCCCCGGGACAGGGGCCCTGTCAGGGGAGCTGTTTTTT. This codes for CASSPGTGALSGELFF.

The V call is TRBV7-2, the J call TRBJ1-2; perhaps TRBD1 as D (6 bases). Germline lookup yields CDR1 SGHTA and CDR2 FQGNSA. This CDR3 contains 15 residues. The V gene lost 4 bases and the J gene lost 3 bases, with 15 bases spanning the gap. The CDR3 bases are TGTGCCAGCAGCTCTTCAAACAGGGCAGACTATGGCTACACCTTC. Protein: CASSSSNRADYGYTF.

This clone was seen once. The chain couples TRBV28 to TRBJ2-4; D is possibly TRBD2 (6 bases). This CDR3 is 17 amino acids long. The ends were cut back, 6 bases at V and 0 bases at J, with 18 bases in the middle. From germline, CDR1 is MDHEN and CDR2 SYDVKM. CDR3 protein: CASSLGRWGLAKNIQYF. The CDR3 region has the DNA TGTGCCAGCAGCCTAGGGAGGTGGGGCTTAGCCAAAAACATTCAGTACTTC.

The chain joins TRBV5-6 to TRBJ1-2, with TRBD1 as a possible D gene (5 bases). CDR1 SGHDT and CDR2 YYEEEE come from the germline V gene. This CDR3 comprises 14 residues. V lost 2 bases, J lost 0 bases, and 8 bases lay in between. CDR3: CASSFDRSNYGYTF. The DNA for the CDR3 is TGTGCCAGCAGCTTTGACAGATCTAACTATGGCTACACCTTC.

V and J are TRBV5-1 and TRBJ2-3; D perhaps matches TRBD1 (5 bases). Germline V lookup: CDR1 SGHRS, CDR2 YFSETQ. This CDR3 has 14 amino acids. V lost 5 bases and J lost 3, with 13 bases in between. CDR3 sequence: CASRQALQTDTQYF. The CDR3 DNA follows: TGCGCCAGCAGACAGGCCCTTCAGACAGATACGCAGTATTTT.

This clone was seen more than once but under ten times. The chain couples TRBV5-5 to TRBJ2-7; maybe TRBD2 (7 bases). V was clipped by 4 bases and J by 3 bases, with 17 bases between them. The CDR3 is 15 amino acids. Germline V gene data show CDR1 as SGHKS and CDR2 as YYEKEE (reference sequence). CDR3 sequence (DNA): TGTGCCAGCAGCGCCAACGGGGGGACACTCTACGAGCAGTACTTC. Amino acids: CASSANGGTLYEQYF.